A selection of T cell receptor beta chains follows, all from one sample in a study of CXCR3-negative and CXCR3-positive naive CD8 T cells. After re-calling the 5' RACE reads, TCRdb lists one entry per CDR3 protein, DNA absent. The table counts some 130,000 distinct CDR3 sequences; about 0.44% lies in the top ten. The specimen was naive CXCR3- CD8+ T cells from blood. The receptors were sampled from a human donor in good health. Some clones in this sample may be carry-over from other donors' samples. Both conserved end residues are part of each CDR3. Fields, in order: V gene, J gene, CDR3 length, CDR3 protein.

TRBV25-1	TRBJ1-2	16	CASSGWGQGMDYGYTF
TRBV12-3/TRBV12-4	TRBJ1-2	16	CASRSSANRGLGGYTF
TRBV5-1	TRBJ2-1	15	CASRNEGSSYNEQFF
TRBV5-6	TRBJ2-3	17	CASSLSLSWPGTDTQYF
TRBV9	TRBJ2-1	13	CASSGGALNEQFF
TRBV7-9	TRBJ1-3	15	CASSARDSPGNTIYF
TRBV29-1	TRBJ2-7	11	CSVLRGYEQYF
TRBV7-9	TRBJ2-1	17	CASSLRAPGTEDHEQFF
TRBV4-2	TRBJ2-7	15	CASSQEPSGSYEQYF
TRBV5-1	TRBJ1-1	12	CATTDFGTEAFF
TRBV27	TRBJ2-2	12	CATWDGTGELFF
TRBV7-9	TRBJ2-2	15	CASSFQAGGSGELFF
TRBV19	TRBJ2-5	15	CASRNNRDSQETQYF
TRBV29-1	TRBJ2-1	13	CSVASYGYNEQFF
TRBV20-1	TRBJ2-7	17	CSARDLAGARPPYEQYF
TRBV12-3/TRBV12-4	TRBJ2-7	15	CASSPRPGAPYEQYF
TRBV4-1	TRBJ1-3	17	CASSHPIRGDGGNTIYF
TRBV20-1	TRBJ2-3	14	CSAHLAGVRDTQYF
TRBV20-1	TRBJ2-1	15	CSAKVAGGMYNEQFF
TRBV28	TRBJ2-1	17	CASSPHLAGVHYNEQFF
TRBV5-6	TRBJ2-3	14	CASSLIGALDTQYF
TRBV7-3	TRBJ2-4	16	CASSVGPWDPKNIQYF
TRBV5-6	TRBJ2-1	13	CASSIHRSDEQFF
TRBV7-6	TRBJ2-5	15	CASSSYLRIQETQYF
TRBV30	TRBJ1-1	11	CAWSVGTEAFF
TRBV3-1	TRBJ2-2	16	CASSPGTSLNTGELFF
TRBV19	TRBJ2-3	14	CASSMSGYTDTQYF
TRBV5-6	TRBJ1-4	16	CASSLEGWLTNEKLFF
TRBV4-3	TRBJ1-2	15	CASSQGQGAYYGYTF
TRBV15	TRBJ2-7	14	CATTRDTDSYEQYF
TRBV13	TRBJ1-2	14	CASSPLDGNYGYTF
TRBV13	TRBJ2-5	12	CASSPGVGTQYF
TRBV5-4	TRBJ1-1	15	CASSTRQGTVAEAFF
TRBV29-1	TRBJ2-5	14	CSVEITGAQETQYF
TRBV28	TRBJ2-3	16	CASSLGLAASTDTQYF
TRBV9	TRBJ2-1	16	CASSAASGNSYNEQFF
TRBV7-9	TRBJ2-3	15	CASSPPGTGTDTQYF
TRBV5-1	TRBJ1-5	16	CASSLELREGNQPQHF
TRBV6-6	TRBJ2-3	15	CASSYYPSLAGDLHF
TRBV28	TRBJ2-7	14	CASSSDRGLNEQYF
TRBV21-1	TRBJ2-1	20	CASSKDGTGGFPSSYNEQFF
TRBV29-1	TRBJ2-2	14	CSVEGSATSGELFF
TRBV11-2	TRBJ2-5	13	CASSLDSWETQYF
TRBV7-9	TRBJ2-5	14	CASSLAPPQGTQYF
TRBV29-1	TRBJ2-2	14	CSAPTGVNTGELFF
TRBV7-9	TRBJ1-1	12	CASSLAISEAFF
TRBV3-1	TRBJ2-7	14	CASSPSGGVDEQYF
TRBV28	TRBJ1-5	15	CASSHFGQGIGPQHF
TRBV30	TRBJ2-1	15	CAWTPDSSSYNEQFF
TRBV19	TRBJ1-5	14	CATDQDPLNQPQHF
TRBV29-1	TRBJ2-1	14	CSAPRGPSYNEQFF
TRBV10-3	TRBJ2-3	17	CVISESISLKSTDTQYF
TRBV5-1	TRBJ2-5	18	CASSSPGLAGGIRETQYF
TRBV15	TRBJ2-2	15	CATSSGTGITGELFF
TRBV7-9	TRBJ1-1	11	CASSSSPEAFF
TRBV7-9	TRBJ2-7	15	CASSRSVPSSYEQYF
TRBV29-1	TRBJ2-2	11	CSVLRSGELFF
TRBV29-1	TRBJ1-4	12	CSVLQGNEKLFF
TRBV6-6	TRBJ1-5	16	CASSIQGDFSNQPQHF
TRBV24-1	TRBJ2-3	16	CATSDGQVGLTDTQYF